The source of this TCR beta chain is a study of cytomegalovirus exposure and HLA in healthy donors. On the study more broadly: The approximately 670 first-cohort repertoires and the approximately 110 validation repertoires shared the same platform, a later analysis reported. Study outcomes and limitations: The study designated roughly 150 TCR beta chains cytomegalovirus-associated.

Germline V CDR1 and CDR2: SGHRS, YFSETQ. The length of the CDR3 is 15 residues. The ends were cut back, 2 bases at V and 0 bases at J, with 11 bases in the middle. Produced via immunoSEQ multiplex PCR; TCRdb's table is partial and in-frame only. Of about 260,000 clones listed, less than 95% are singletons. Note on this clone: Its antigen is as yet unknown.

V is TRBV5-1 and J is TRBJ1-1; D is uncertain. The sequence came from a woman aged 30 to 39 in good health and CMV-seronegative. Sequencing input: PBMCs. CDR3 in amino acids: CASSFDLGMNTEAFF. The CDR3 DNA reads TGCGCCAGCAGCTTCGACCTGGGGATGAACACTGAAGCTTTCTTT.